These T cell receptor beta chains were read from a single sample in a study of blood T cell repertoires in COVID-19. Sequencing was performed with immunoSEQ multiplex PCR; in TCRdb, only in-frame clones are kept and a portion is missing. The table lists under 300,000 clones, approximately 81% of them singletons. Sequencing was done on a sample of PBMCs or T cells enriched from blood (not recorded which). The receptors here all came from a woman in her forties or fifties who had been exposed to COVID-19. The CDR3 runs from the conserved cysteine through the conserved F or W. Each record gives: D gene, clone size, V gene, J gene, CDR3 DNA, CDR3 protein. A D gene is named only where the DNA matches it firmly. The listing skips clone size in some rows; elsewhere it reads once, few, many or a size class.

>NA|NA|TRBV12-3/TRBV12-4|TRBJ1-4
TGTGCCAGCAGAAAAAAGCCTAATGAAAAACTGTTTTTT
CASRKKPNEKLFF
>TRBD1|NA|TRBV7-8|TRBJ1-2
TGTGCCAGCAGCCGAGGGGGACAGACTTTCTATGGCTACACCTTC
CASSRGGQTFYGYTF
>TRBD2|NA|TRBV4-1|TRBJ2-7
TGCGCCAGCAGCTACCGCGGGACTAGCGGGGGGGCGAGCTCCTACGAGCAGTACTTC
CASSYRGTSGGASSYEQYF
>NA|NA|TRBV30|TRBJ1-4
TGTGCCTGGAGTCAGAGCGCAACTAATGAAAAACTGTTTTTT
CAWSQSATNEKLFF
>NA|NA|TRBV24-1|TRBJ2-2
TGTGCCACCAGTGATTCCCCGACAGTGGCCGGGGAGCTGTTTTTT
CATSDSPTVAGELFF
>TRBD1|NA|TRBV25-1|TRBJ1-5
TGTGCCAGCAGTGATGGACAGGGGGACAATCAGCCCCAGCATTTT
CASSDGQGDNQPQHF
>TRBD1|NA|TRBV6-6|TRBJ2-2
TGTGCCAGCAGCTTGACAGGGGGCTTCACCGGGGAGCTGTTTTTT
CASSLTGGFTGELFF
>NA|once|TRBV7-2|TRBJ2-1
TGTGCCAGCAGCCCAAGTAGGGGTGAGCAGTTCTTC
CASSPSRGEQFF
>NA|once|TRBV12-3/TRBV12-4|TRBJ1-5
TGTGCCAGCAGTTATGACATAGATCAGCCCCAGCATTTT
CASSYDIDQPQHF
>NA|NA|TRBV7-2|TRBJ1-5
TGTGCCAGCAGCTTTGGAGGGGACCGACAGCCCCAGCATTTT
CASSFGGDRQPQHF
>TRBD2|NA|TRBV14|TRBJ2-7
TGTGCCAGCAGCCAAGATCGGGGGGGGCTCTACGAGCAGTACTTC
CASSQDRGGLYEQYF
>TRBD2|NA|TRBV5-1|TRBJ2-1
TGCGCCAGCAGCTCCCGACTAGCGGGGGGCCAGGGGAATGAGCAGTTCTTC
CASSSRLAGGQGNEQFF
>NA|few|TRBV7-9|TRBJ2-7
TGTGCCAGCAGCTTAGCAGGGGGGGCCTACGAGCAGTACTTC
CASSLAGGAYEQYF
>TRBD1|NA|TRBV14|TRBJ2-1
TGTGCCAGCAGCCCCCGGGACAGGAGGCGGAATGAGCAGTTCTTC
CASSPRDRRRNEQFF
>NA|NA|TRBV7-8|TRBJ2-5
TGTGCCAGCAGCCCGGACTATCCTCTAGAGACCCAGTACTTC
CASSPDYPLETQYF
>NA|few|TRBV19|TRBJ1-2
TGTGCCAGTAGTATAGAGACAGCCCATGGCTACACCTTC
CASSIETAHGYTF
>NA|NA|TRBV28|TRBJ1-1
TGTGCCAGCAGTCCCTCGGGAAGGAACACTGAAGCTTTCTTT
CASSPSGRNTEAFF
>TRBD2|NA|TRBV30|TRBJ2-3
TGTGCCTGGAGTGTACGGACTAGCGGGGGCACAGATACGCAGTATTTT
CAWSVRTSGGTDTQYF
>NA|once|TRBV5-1|TRBJ1-6
TGCGCCAGCAGCTTGGGTTTCGGTAATTCACCCCTCCACTTT
CASSLGFGNSPLHF
>NA|NA|TRBV5-1|TRBJ2-1
TGCGCCAGCAGCGGGGGCGGTTCCTACAATGAGCAGTTCTTC
CASSGGGSYNEQFF
>NA|NA|TRBV28|TRBJ1-2
TGTGCCAGCAGCCGGGACACCGCTCGGGGCTACACCTTC
CASSRDTARGYTF
>NA|NA|TRBV7-8|TRBJ1-2
TGTGCCAGCAGCTTAGCGACGGGGGGGGCCTATGGCTACACCTTC
CASSLATGGAYGYTF
>NA|NA|TRBV19|TRBJ1-1
TGTGCCAGCATTTGGAACACTGAAGCTTTCTTT
CASIWNTEAFF
>TRBD1|NA|TRBV7-6|TRBJ2-7
TGTGCCAGCAGCTTCGCCACCACTGCCGGGACAGCGACCTACGAGCAGTACTTC
CASSFATTAGTATYEQYF
>NA|NA|TRBV7-8|TRBJ2-1
TGTGCCACCAGGGGGGCCGTGAATGAGCAGTTCTTC
CATRGAVNEQFF
>TRBD1|NA|TRBV5-4|TRBJ1-2
TGTGCCAGCAGTACTGACAGGGGGGGCTACACCTTC
CASSTDRGGYTF
>NA|NA|TRBV6-5|TRBJ1-6
TGTGCCAGCAGTACGCGGTCAGGGAATAATTCACCCCTCCACTTT
CASSTRSGNNSPLHF
>TRBD2|NA|TRBV29-1|TRBJ2-1
TGCAGCGTTCTAAAGCGGGGGAGTAATGAGCAGTTCTTC
CSVLKRGSNEQFF
>NA|NA|TRBV6-5|TRBJ1-1
TGTGCCAGCAGTTACTCGAGAGACTTTGTAGCTTTCTTT
CASSYSRDFVAFF
>NA|once|TRBV28|TRBJ1-1
TGTGCCAGCAGTTCCTACGGACAGAGGAACACTGAAGCTTTCTTT
CASSSYGQRNTEAFF
>NA|NA|TRBV10-3|TRBJ1-6
TGTGCCATCAGCCCCGATCTGCGTAATTCACCCCTCCACTTT
CAISPDLRNSPLHF
>NA|NA|TRBV9|TRBJ2-2
TGTGCCAGCAGCGTAGCCAGTTGGACCGGGGAGCTGTTTTTT
CASSVASWTGELFF
>NA|NA|TRBV19|TRBJ1-5
TGTGCCAGTAGTATCCCCAGGGTTGGGTTGAGTAGCAATCAGCCCCAGCATTTT
CASSIPRVGLSSNQPQHF
>TRBD2|NA|TRBV5-1|TRBJ2-2
TGCGCCAGCAGCTTGGAGGGACTAGGGAACACCGGGGAGCTGTTTTTT
CASSLEGLGNTGELFF
>NA|NA|TRBV11-2|TRBJ2-1
TGTGCCAGCTTCGGACTGAGCTCCTACAATGAGCAGTTCTTC
CASFGLSSYNEQFF
>NA|NA|TRBV9|TRBJ1-6
TGTGCCAGCAGCGTAGGAGGAAATTCACCCCTCCACTTT
CASSVGGNSPLHF
>NA|NA|TRBV27|TRBJ2-7
TGTGCCAGCAGTTTAAGTTCTGGACATTACGAGCAGTACTTC
CASSLSSGHYEQYF
>NA|NA|TRBV5-1|TRBJ1-2
TGCGCCAGCGCTAGGACAAGGGCAGCTAACTATGGCTACACCTTC
CASARTRAANYGYTF
>TRBD1|once|TRBV7-9|TRBJ1-1
TGTGCCAGCAGCTTAGCGATCCAGGGGGCGACCGCTGAAGCTTTCTTT
CASSLAIQGATAEAFF
>NA|NA|TRBV9|TRBJ2-3
TGTGCCAGCAGCGTGGCAGAACCCACAGATACGCAGTATTTT
CASSVAEPTDTQYF
>TRBD1|NA|TRBV5-5|TRBJ1-3
TGTGCCAGCAGCACGACAGGGGGGAACTCTGGAAACACCATATATTTT
CASSTTGGNSGNTIYF
>TRBD2|NA|TRBV7-2|TRBJ2-7
TGTGCCAGCAGCTTAGGAGTGGGACTAGACGGCGAGCAGTACTTC
CASSLGVGLDGEQYF
>NA|NA|TRBV6-5|TRBJ1-5
TGTGCCAGCGGCAGGGGAAATATAGATGGTCAGCCCCAGCATTTT
CASGRGNIDGQPQHF